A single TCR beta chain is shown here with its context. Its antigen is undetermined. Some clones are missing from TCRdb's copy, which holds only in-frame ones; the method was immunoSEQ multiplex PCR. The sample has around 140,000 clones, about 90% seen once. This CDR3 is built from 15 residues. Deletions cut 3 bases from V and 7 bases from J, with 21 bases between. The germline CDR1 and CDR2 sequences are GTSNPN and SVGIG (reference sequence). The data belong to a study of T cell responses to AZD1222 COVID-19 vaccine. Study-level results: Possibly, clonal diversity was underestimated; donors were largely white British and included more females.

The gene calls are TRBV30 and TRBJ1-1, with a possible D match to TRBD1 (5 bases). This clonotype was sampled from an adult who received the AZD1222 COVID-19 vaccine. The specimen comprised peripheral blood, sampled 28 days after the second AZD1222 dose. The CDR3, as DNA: TGTGCCTGGAGGCCCCTCAGTACGTCCGGGGGTGAAGCTTTCTTT. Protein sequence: CAWRPLSTSGGEAFF.